This T cell receptor beta chain was identified during a study of T cell repertoires in cytomegalovirus infection (dated by TCRdb to between 2018 and 2021). As for the study more broadly: The HLA type of each donor mattered for the analysis, because public TCR beta signatures pointed to carriage of CMV infection along with the matching HLA type.

V and J are truncated by 5 bases and 5 bases respectively, leaving an intervening sequence of 18 bases. Via the germline V gene, CDR1 is SGHTA and CDR2 FQGNSA. From cysteine to phenylalanine, the CDR3 is 15 amino acids long. Solely the CDR3 DNA is kept, with 45 bases framed from the first base. Instrument on record: Illumina HiSeq 1500. TCRdb passed the public sequencing reads through fastp at Q25 and MiXCR, retaining productive beta sequences. Each entry merges the rows of one CDR3 protein and shows their most common DNA and genes. This sample lists 510,000 or so distinct CDR3 sequences; more than 20% were detected once. Of the sample, around 14% is held by the ten largest clones. This clonotype has ten or more counts. The target of this receptor is not known. No per-base quality is available; no much larger clone lies one base away. Study-wide conclusions, independent of this receptor: In the ex vivo response, HLA-C-restricted CMV-specific TCR beta clonotypes were dominant, and in two of eight donors the single most frequent clonotype came from this HLA-C-restricted group. In both this cohort and an independent cohort of 352 donors, the cumulative frequency of public TCR beta family members distinguished carriers of CMV infection plus the relevant HLA type.

This TCR derives from a human donor in good health (CMV status not recorded). Some clones in this sample may be carry-over from other donors' samples. The chain is encoded by TRBV7-2 joined to TRBJ2-5; the D gene is possibly TRBD1 or TRBD2, with 5 bases matching each. Sequencing was done on a sample of PBMCs. The CDR3 loop reads CASSGAVSGLETQYF. The nucleotide sequence reads TGTGCCAGCAGCGGGGCCGTGTCGGGGTTGGAGACCCAGTACTTC.